This entry features one T cell receptor beta chain sequence. Its antigen has not been determined. No much larger clonotype is one base removed from it; base qualities were not supplied. This sample was included in a study of blood T cell repertoires in COVID-19 (dated by TCRdb to 2018 to 2021). Broadly, across the study: Samples covering the acute and convalescent phases of COVID-19 were provided by collaborators in the United States, Italy and Spain. Where available, HLA class I and class II types were taken from metadata supplied by the sample provider and were not determined by assay-based typing. The prospective study material was composed of cDNA or gDNA derived from T cells, B-cell-depleted T cells, or PBMCs. The samples were drawn from the first 160 participants of the ongoing ImmuneRACE study and from 950 to 1,500 subjects provided by 6 global collaborators. The repertoires were made available in a free public database intended to serve as a resource for research on the immune response to SARS-CoV-2. Deeply sampled blood TCRbeta repertoires from subjects exposed to, actively infected with, or recovered from COVID-19 were included in the dataset. Nearly every sample came with metadata listing a de-identified subject ID, COVID-19 status, age in years and sex.

Study-wide conclusions, independent of this receptor: The amount of clinical and demographic metadata varied by source and participant and was provided uncurated.

In the prospective study, participants were about 18 to 95 years old, resided in 25 or so geographic areas of the United States, and were enrolled through a virtual design. To assign participants to cohorts, the prospective study relied on clinical history that participants themselves reported in a screening survey and a study questionnaire. Recovered participants in ImmuneRACE Cohort 3 were defined by two consecutive negative NP/OP PCR tests, clearance by a healthcare professional, or resolution of symptoms. In the prospective study, whole blood, serum and a nasopharyngeal or oropharyngeal swab were collected from each participant by mobile phlebotomists. Participants in the prospective study had the option to provide additional blood draws and questionnaires over a roughly 2-month period. Before DNA extraction, prospective study blood samples were shipped either frozen or at room temperature.

The germline V gene yields SGHDN for CDR1 and FVKESK for CDR2. V was cut back by 6 bases and J by 3 bases, leaving a gap of 6 bases between them. The CDR3 holds 11 amino acids from the cysteine to the phenylalanine. This entry keeps only the CDR3 DNA: 33 bases, framed from base 1. TCRbeta CDR3 regions were amplified from genomic DNA by means of the immunoSEQ Assay, a bias-controlled multiplex PCR. Regarding the original processing steps: The number of nucleated cells in each sample was estimated by amplification of reference gene primers within the assay. To quantify the absolute abundance of each unique TCRbeta CDR3 rearrangement, sequence reads were collapsed and filtered. Productive Simpson clonality was computed per sample as the square root of Simpson's diversity index over productive rearrangements. This immuneACCESS table, as held by TCRdb, lists in-frame sequences with V and J called but not all clones. Of the missing ones, under half trace to an unresolved V gene in checked studies; the others have no known cause. That table furnishes V, J and clone size, whereas the DNA furnished D and trimming. Counted in this sample were about 200,000 clones; 87% of them appeared once. The biggest ten clones account for 2% to 2.5% of the sample.

The chain joins TRBV14 to TRBJ2-7; no D gene can be assigned with confidence. The TCR originated in a woman younger than 45 who had recovered from COVID-19. The source material was PBMCs or T cells enriched from blood (not recorded which). This receptor carries the CDR3 CASSYGYEQYF. The bases read TGTGCCAGCAGTTACGGCTACGAGCAGTACTTC. Joined to the reference TRBV14 and TRBJ2-7 proteins, this CDR3 gives the full variable domain: EAGVTQFPSHSVIEKGQTVTLRCDPISGHDNLYWYRRVMGKEIKFLLHFVKESKQDESGMPNNRFLAERTGGTYSTLKVQPAELEDSGVYFCASSYGYEQYFGPGTRLTVT.